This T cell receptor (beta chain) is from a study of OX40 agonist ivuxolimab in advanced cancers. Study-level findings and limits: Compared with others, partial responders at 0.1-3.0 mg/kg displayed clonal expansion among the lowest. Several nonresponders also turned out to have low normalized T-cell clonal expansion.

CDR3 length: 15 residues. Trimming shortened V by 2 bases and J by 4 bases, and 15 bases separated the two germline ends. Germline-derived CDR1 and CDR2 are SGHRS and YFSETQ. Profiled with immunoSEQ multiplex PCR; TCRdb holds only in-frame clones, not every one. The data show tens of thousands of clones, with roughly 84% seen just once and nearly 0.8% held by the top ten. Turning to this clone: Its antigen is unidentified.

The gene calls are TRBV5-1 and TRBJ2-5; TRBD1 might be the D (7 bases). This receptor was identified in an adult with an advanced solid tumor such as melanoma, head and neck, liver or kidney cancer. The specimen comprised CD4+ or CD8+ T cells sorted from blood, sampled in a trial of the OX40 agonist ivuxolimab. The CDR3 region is CASSLTGEVGETQYF. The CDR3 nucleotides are TGCGCCAGCAGCTTAACAGGGGAGGTGGGAGAGACCCAGTACTTC.